This T cell receptor beta chain was sequenced for a study of T cells expressing NK-cell markers. Study summary: One of eight sequenced donors was HCMV-seronegative; the other seven were seropositive. Whole-study findings and limits: About 1.0-8% of CD8+ T cells in six or seven donors belonged to dominant NKG2C+ clonotypes.

About this clonotype: Its matching antigen is unknown.

This CDR3 comprises 15 residues. Looked up from germline, CDR1 is MDHEN and CDR2 is SYDVKM. TCRdb reworked the 5' RACE reads into one entry per CDR3 protein, no DNA. The listing records a few hundred thousand distinct CDR3 sequences. The TCR was taken from a man aged 18-70 years in good health. Sample: blood T cells: a sorted CD56 or NKG2C T cell subset, CD4+ or CD8+ T cells, or bulk PBMC T cells (not recorded which). J is TRBJ2-6 and V is TRBV28. The CDR3 spells CASSLSAGGANVLTF. The whole variable domain, remainder taken from reference TRBV28 and TRBJ2-6, is DVKVTQSSRYLVKRTGEKVFLECVQDMDHENMFWYRQDPGLGLRLIYFSYDVKMKEKGDIPEGYSVSREKKERFSLILESASTNQTSMYLCASSLSAGGANVLTFGAGSRLTVL.